This T cell receptor (beta chain) was documented in a study of shared clonotypes between healthy human individuals. Findings of the study overall: Naive CD4 clonotype sharing across four donors was 4% to 5.5%. Naive subsets generally exceeded memory subsets in estimated richness. Sampling was confined to blood; repertoires within tissues likely differ.

Worth noting for this clone: Its antigen is unidentified.

Germline V gene data show CDR1 as LNHDA and CDR2 as SQIVND (reference sequence). The CDR3 extends over 14 amino acids. The V gene lost 7 bases and the J gene lost 4 bases, with 14 bases spanning the gap. Sequenced by immunoSEQ multiplex PCR; TCRdb stores in-frame clones only, minus some. The table has over a million clones, 95% to 97% seen once. The chain employs TRBV19 and TRBJ2-1; tentatively, D is TRBD1 or TRBD2 (6 bases each). Sequenced input: naive CD4+ T cells sorted from blood. Subset reported: CD45RA+ positively selected. This clonotype originated in a man aged 25-40 years in good health. CDR3 residues: CASNKGGPYNEQFF. DNA of the CDR3: TGTGCCAGTAATAAGGGGGGCCCTTACAATGAGCAGTTCTTC. Supplemented by reference TRBV19 and TRBJ2-1, the full variable domain reads DGGITQSPKYLFRKEGQNVTLSCEQNLNHDAMYWYRQDPGQGLRLIYYSQIVNDFQKGDIAEGYSVSREKKESFPLTVTSAQKNPTAFYLCASNKGGPYNEQFFGPGTRLTVL.